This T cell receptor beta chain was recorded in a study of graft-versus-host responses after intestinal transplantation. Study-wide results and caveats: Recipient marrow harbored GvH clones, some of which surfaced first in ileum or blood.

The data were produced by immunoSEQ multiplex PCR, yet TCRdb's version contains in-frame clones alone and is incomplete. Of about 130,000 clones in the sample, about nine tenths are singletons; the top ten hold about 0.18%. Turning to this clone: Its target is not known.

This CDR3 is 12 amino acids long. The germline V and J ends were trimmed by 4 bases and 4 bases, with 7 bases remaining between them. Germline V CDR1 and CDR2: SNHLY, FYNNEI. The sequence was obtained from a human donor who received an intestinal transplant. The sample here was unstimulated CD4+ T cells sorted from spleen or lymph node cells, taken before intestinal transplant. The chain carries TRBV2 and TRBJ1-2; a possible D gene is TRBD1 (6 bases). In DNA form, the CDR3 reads TGTGCCAGCAGTGCCAGGGGCTATGGCTACACCTTC. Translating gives CASSARGYGYTF. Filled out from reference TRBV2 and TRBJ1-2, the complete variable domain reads EPEVTQTPSHQVTQMGQEVILRCVPISNHLYFYWYRQILGQKVEFLVSFYNNEISEKSEIFDDQFSVERPDGSNFTLKIRSTKLEDSAMYFCASSARGYGYTFGSGTRLTVV.